The TCR beta chain described here comes from a study of blood T cell repertoires in COVID-19. Seattle's enrolled individuals joined amid active infection and were then monitored longitudinally. Repertoires were generated with immunoSEQ multiplex PCR, while TCRdb's copy carries only in-frame clones and drops some. The data show around 400,000 clones, 87% seen once. The CDR3 has 15 residues. Trimming removed 3 bases from V and 0 bases from J; junction bases left unmatched: 3. Germline CDR1 SGHAT, CDR2 FQNNGV. This TCR was sampled from a young woman with COVID-19, enrolled during active disease. The genes are TRBV11-2 and TRBJ1-1; 8 bases are shared with TRBD1. The source material was peripheral blood. The CDR3 spells CASSFRTGMNTEAFF. In DNA, the CDR3 is TGTGCCAGCAGCTTCCGGACAGGGATGAACACTGAAGCTTTCTTT. Filled out from reference TRBV11-2 and TRBJ1-1, the complete variable domain reads EAGVAQSPRYKIIEKRQSVAFWCNPISGHATLYWYQQILGQGPKLLIQFQNNGVVDDSQLPKDRFSAERLKGVDSTLKIQPAKLEDSAVYLCASSFRTGMNTEAFFGQGTRLTVV.